The T cell receptor (beta chain) under discussion was sequenced for a study of blood T cells in healthy people across ages. The V and J ends lost 6 bases and 5 bases, in that order; junction bases with no gene match: 10. The CDR3 has 15 residues. Next came a second PCR, run for about 6 to 12 cycles, which used a sample-barcoded 5' primer along with a J-beta primer mix. TCRdb recomputed calls from the 5' RACE reads with MiXCR, one row per CDR3 protein. The profile shows approximately 800,000 distinct CDR3 sequences, around 50% of them singletons. This clonotype was found a few times. What it binds is not known. Study-wide results and caveats: Whereas aged donors had fewer naive CD4+ cells, long-lived donors had more of them and higher diversity.

The sequenced sample consisted of blood. V and J are TRBV12-3 or TRBV12-4 and TRBJ2-5; 9 bases fit TRBD2. The receptor's source is a man older than 75 in good health. The CDR3 reads CASSKVAGATETQYF. The CDR3 DNA reads as TGTGCCAGCAGCAAAGTAGCGGGAGCGACGGAGACCCAGTACTTC.